Below, 12 T cell receptor beta chains from the same sample are listed, as sequenced in a study of regulatory T cells in long-lasting Graves disease. Noted time point: newly diagnosed GD, antithyroid drugs for less than 3 months. TCR sequences were obtained from RNA taken from PBMCs. TCR beta libraries were built with iRepertoire HTBI primers and Arm-PCR of CDR3 regions. TCRdb itself ran the multiplex PCR reads through MiXCR, one entry per CDR3 protein. The table includes about 530,000 distinct CDR3 sequences, about 16% detected once. This sample also appeared in a second study, on T cells in Graves' hyperthyroidism and ophthalmopathy.

The sample consisted of peripheral blood mononuclear cells (PBMCs), taken at new diagnosis, from a patient treated with antithyroid drugs. The origin of the receptors is a woman aged 40 to 65 with Graves disease.

V is TRBV28 and J is TRBJ2-3; D possibly corresponds to TRBD2 (5 bases). Germline CDR1 is MDHEN and CDR2 is SYDVKM. The CDR3 is 13 amino acids. Trimming stripped 1 base from V and 8 bases from J, with 10 bases between. In nucleotides, the CDR3 is TGTGCCAGCAGTTTATTAGGCGGAGGTACGCAGTATTTT. Its protein product is CASSLLGGGTQYF.

This chain links TRBV20-1 with TRBJ1-1, with D uncertain. Germline assignment: CDR1 DFQATT and CDR2 SNEGSKA (reference sequence). There are 14 residues in the CDR3. Trimming removed 3 bases from V and 1 base from J, with 12 bases in between. CDR3 coding DNA: TGCAGTGCTAGTATTCCCGGCCGGAACACTGAAGCTTTCTTT. Protein product: CSASIPGRNTEAFF.

This clonotype turned up a few times. The chain joins TRBV9 to TRBJ1-1; the D is unclear. The germline V and J ends were trimmed by 0 bases and 1 base, with 7 bases remaining between them. This CDR3 is 14 amino acids long. CDR1 and CDR2 (germline): SGDLS, YYNGEE. As DNA, the CDR3 is TGTGCCAGCAGCGTAGGTTCAGAGAACACTGAAGCTTTCTTT. Protein: CASSVGSENTEAFF. Full variable domain (rest looked up from reference TRBV9 and TRBJ1-1): DSGVTQTPKHLITATGQRVTLRCSPRSGDLSVYWYQQSLDQGLQFLIQYYNGEERAKGNILERFSAQQFPDLHSELNLSSLELGDSALYFCASSVGSENTEAFFGQGTRLTVV.

This clonotype appeared many times. The rearrangement links TRBV15 to TRBJ1-1, with TRBD1 matching over 8 bases. V lost 8 bases and J lost 4; bases outside the gene matches: 9. Germline V CDR1 and CDR2: LNHNV, YYDKDF (reference sequence). The CDR3 runs 14 residues. CDR3 nucleotide sequence: TGTGCCACCGGTCCAGGGGGCGCGGGCACTGAAGCTTTCTTT. This gives the protein CATGPGGAGTEAFF.

Concerning this clonotype: A much bigger clone sits one base away, suggesting this may be a read error. The chain recombines TRBV28 with TRBJ1-4; 12 bases match TRBD1. Germline V gives CDR1 MDHEN, CDR2 SYDVKM. Trimming at V came to 7 bases and at J to 16 bases, leaving 10 bases not matched to a gene. This CDR3 spans 13 amino acids. As DNA, the CDR3 is TGTGCCAGCAAGGGACAGGGGGCTCCATCGCCGTTTTTT. Its translation: CASKGQGAPSPFF.

The chain has TRBV7-6 and TRBJ2-3; a possible D gene is TRBD2 (7 bases). V was clipped by 0 bases and J by 4 bases, with 14 bases between them. CDR1 SGHVS and CDR2 FNYEAQ come from the germline V gene. The CDR3 spans 16 residues. CDR3 sequence: CASSLAGGGTSDTQYF. CDR3 bases: TGTGCCAGCAGCTTAGCTGGGGGGGGCACTTCAGATACGCAGTATTTT.

Ten or more counts support this clonotype. The V gene is TRBV28, the J gene TRBJ2-2; 13 bases are shared with TRBD2. CDR1 is MDHEN, CDR2 SYDVKM, per germline. Trimming at V came to 4 bases and at J to 6 bases, leaving 2 bases not matched to a gene. This CDR3 contains 15 residues. The CDR3 spells CASSSGTSGAGELFF. Written as DNA, the CDR3 is TGTGCCAGCAGTTCCGGGACTAGCGGGGCCGGGGAGCTGTTTTTT.

This sequence joins TRBV5-1 and TRBJ2-7; D might be TRBD2 (6 bases). The CDR3 extends over 19 amino acids. CDR1 SGHRS and CDR2 YFSETQ come from the germline V gene. Trimming took 4 bases from V and 2 from J, leaving 28 bases between them. For the CDR3, the DNA is TGCGCCAGCAGCCCGTGGGGGAGTATCGATGGCGGGGTCCCCTACGAGCAGTACTTC. It specifies CASSPWGSIDGGVPYEQYF.

The J gene is TRBJ1-1, the V gene TRBV20-1, with D unclear. Per germline, CDR1 DFQATT and CDR2 SNEGSKA (reference sequence). The CDR3 sequence is 12 residues long. Trimming removed 2 bases at V and 11 bases at J, with 15 bases between. CDR3 residues: CSARIGRGNAFF. The CDR3 DNA reads TGCAGTGCTAGAATTGGACGGGGAAACGCTTTCTTT.

This clonotype was seen more than once but under ten times. This chain connects TRBV12-3 or TRBV12-4 to TRBJ1-2; D gene uncertain. This CDR3 is built from 17 residues. Between the trimmed V and J ends, which lost 2 bases and 3 bases, there was a span of 19 bases. CDR3 bases: TGTGCCAGCAGTTTATGGGATGGAGAGGGAAAGGACTATGGCTACACCTTC. Translation: CASSLWDGEGKDYGYTF.

This clonotype was detected a few times. This rearrangement joins TRBV20-1 to TRBJ2-7; D is perhaps TRBD2 (6 bases). Trimming stripped 1 base from V and 1 base from J, with 14 bases between. Germline V lookup: CDR1 DFQATT, CDR2 SNEGSKA (reference sequence). The CDR3 covers 15 residues. The CDR3 loop reads CSARVFPGGSYEQYF. In DNA form, the CDR3 reads TGCAGTGCTAGAGTCTTCCCCGGGGGATCCTACGAGCAGTACTTC.

This clonotype was seen a few times. The rearrangement joins TRBV20-1 to TRBJ1-6, with a possible D match to TRBD1 (6 bases). Germline assignment: CDR1 DFQATT and CDR2 SNEGSKA (reference sequence). The CDR3 covers 13 residues. Trimming took off 8 bases at V and 9 bases at J, with 17 bases between the two ends. The CDR3: CSTYGGEGSPLHF. The CDR3 DNA reads as TGCAGTACTTACGGGGGCGAGGGTTCACCCCTCCACTTT.